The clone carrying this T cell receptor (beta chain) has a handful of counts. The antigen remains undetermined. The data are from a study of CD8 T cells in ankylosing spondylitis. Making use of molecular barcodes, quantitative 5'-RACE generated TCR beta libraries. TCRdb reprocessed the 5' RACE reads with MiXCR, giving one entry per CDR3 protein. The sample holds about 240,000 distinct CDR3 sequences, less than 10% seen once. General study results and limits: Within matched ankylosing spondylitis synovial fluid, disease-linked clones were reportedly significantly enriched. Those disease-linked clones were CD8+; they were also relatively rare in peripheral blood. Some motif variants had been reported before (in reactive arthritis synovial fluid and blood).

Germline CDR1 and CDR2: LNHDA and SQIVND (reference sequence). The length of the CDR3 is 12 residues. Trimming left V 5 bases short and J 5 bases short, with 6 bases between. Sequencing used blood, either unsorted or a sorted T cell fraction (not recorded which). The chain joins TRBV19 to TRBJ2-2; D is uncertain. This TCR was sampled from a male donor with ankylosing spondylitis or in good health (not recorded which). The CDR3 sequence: CASSQRTGELFF. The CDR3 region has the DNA TGTGCCAGTAGTCAACGGACCGGGGAGCTGTTTTTT. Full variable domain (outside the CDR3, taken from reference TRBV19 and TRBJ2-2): DGGITQSPKYLFRKEGQNVTLSCEQNLNHDAMYWYRQDPGQGLRLIYYSQIVNDFQKGDIAEGYSVSREKKESFPLTVTSAQKNPTAFYLCASSQRTGELFFGEGSRLTVL.